The 14 T cell receptor beta chains given below trace back to one sample, sequenced in a study of PD-L1 blockade in urothelial cancer. Assay used: immunoSEQ multiplex PCR; TCRdb lists only in-frame clones, some missing. This sample has around 50,000 clones; more than 80% occur once, and the top ten carry approximately 1.4%. Time point denoted: pretreatment peripheral blood. The input for sequencing was PBMCs, taken around atezolizumab (anti-PD-L1) treatment. These receptor sequences come from a man between 50 and 59 years old with urothelial cancer.

The J gene is TRBJ2-7, the V gene TRBV5-1, with 9 bases identical to TRBD1. The V segment lost 2 bases and the J segment 6 bases; nucleotides outside the gene matches: 12. The CDR3 is 16 amino acids. Germline CDR1 SGHRS, CDR2 YFSETQ. CDR3 region: CASSFRGQGLFAEQYF. CDR3 in DNA: TGCGCCAGCAGCTTCCGTGGACAGGGGTTGTTCGCCGAGCAGTACTTC.

The chain recombines TRBV18 with TRBJ2-3; D is perhaps TRBD2 (5 bases). The CDR3 has 14 amino acids. V was cut by 1 base and J by 8 bases, with 13 bases left in between. Germline V gene sequence: CDR1 KGHSH, CDR2 LQKENI. CDR3 DNA: TGTGCCAGCTCACCACATTCAACCGGAGGTACGCAGTATTTT. This translates into CASSPHSTGGTQYF. Variable domain in full (rest from reference TRBV18 and TRBJ2-3): NAGVMQNPRHLVRRRGQEARLRCSPMKGHSHVYWYRQLPEEGLKFMVYLQKENIIDESGMPKERFSAEFPKEGPSILRIQQVVRGDSAAYFCASSPHSTGGTQYFGPGTRLTVL.

The V gene is TRBV11-3, the J gene TRBJ2-1; TRBD2 agrees at 7 bases. Trimming at V came to 5 bases and at J to 4 bases, leaving 11 bases not matched to a gene. Germline lookup yields CDR1 SGHNT and CDR2 YENEEA. The CDR3 has 16 amino acids. The CDR3, as DNA: TGTGCCAGCAGCATTATGAGTGCTAGCGGATACAATGAGCAGTTCTTC. It translates to CASSIMSASGYNEQFF.

V and J are TRBV25-1 and TRBJ2-7; no definite D call. V lost 2 bases and J 2 bases, leaving 10 bases between the germline ends. The CDR3 has 14 amino acids. CDR1 is MGHDK, CDR2 SYGVNS, per germline. The CDR3 sequence is CASSELNGPYEQYF. The CDR3 nucleotides read TGTGCCAGCAGTGAACTAAATGGGCCCTACGAGCAGTACTTC.

The chain links TRBV27 to TRBJ2-7; D perhaps matches TRBD2 (6 bases). This CDR3 is 12 amino acids long. V lost 6 bases, J lost 5 bases, and 11 bases lay in between. Germline loops: CDR1 MNHEY, CDR2 SMNVEV (reference sequence). For the CDR3, the DNA is TGTGCCAGCAGCACGGAGGGGAACGAGCAGTACTTC. It encodes CASSTEGNEQYF.

The chain carries TRBV25-1 and TRBJ2-3, with 7 bases matching TRBD2. This CDR3 is built from 14 residues. The ends lost 6 bases at V and 0 bases at J; junction bases unmatched: 3. Germline V gives CDR1 MGHDK, CDR2 SYGVNS. DNA of the CDR3: TGTGCCAGCAGAGAGACTAGCAGCACAGATACGCAGTATTTT. Amino acid sequence: CASRETSSTDTQYF.

The V gene is TRBV10-1, the J gene TRBJ2-3, with a possible D match to TRBD2 (5 bases). V was pared by 6 bases and J by 1 base, with 17 bases between. CDR1 and CDR2 (germline): WNHNN, SYGVQD (reference sequence). The CDR3 has 16 residues. This CDR3 is CASSPWTGMRTDTQYF. The CDR3 DNA sequence: TGCGCCAGCAGCCCTTGGACCGGGATGCGCACAGATACGCAGTATTTT.

Only a few counts were recorded for this clone. The V call is TRBV18, the J call TRBJ1-4; tentatively, D is TRBD1 (6 bases). Trimming pared 1 base from V and 7 bases from J, leaving 13 bases between. CDR3 length equals 15 residues. CDR1 is KGHSH and CDR2 is LQKENI in the germline V gene. CDR3 coding DNA: TGTGCCAGCTCACCACTGGACAGTAGAAGTGAAAAACTGTTTTTT. Amino acids: CASSPLDSRSEKLFF.

The V call is TRBV30, the J call TRBJ2-1; 7 bases fit TRBD1. The germline V gene encodes CDR1 GTSNPN and CDR2 SVGIG (reference sequence). CDR3 size: 16 residues. After removal of 2 bases from V and 4 bases from J, the junction contained 11 bases not matched to a gene. As DNA, the CDR3 is TGTGCCTGGAGTCCCCGAGACAGGGCGTTTTACAATGAGCAGTTCTTC. Its translation: CAWSPRDRAFYNEQFF.

This clone was counted a few times. V and J are TRBV30 and TRBJ1-2; a weak D match, TRBD1 (5 bases). V lost 5 bases to trimming and J lost 4 bases, with 11 bases between them. Germline-derived CDR1 and CDR2 are GTSNPN and SVGIG (reference sequence). CDR3 length: 12 residues. As DNA, the CDR3 is TGTGCCTGGGCAAGACAGACCTATGGCTACACCTTC. Residues: CAWARQTYGYTF.

As regards this clone: Other DNA sequences of this sample code for an identical CDR3. The chain carries TRBV11-2 and TRBJ2-3; no reliable D call. There are 15 residues in the CDR3. V was shortened by 5 bases and J by 0 bases, with 12 bases between the two germline ends. In germline, CDR1 is SGHAT, CDR2 FQNNGV. CDR3 in DNA: TGTGCCAGCAGCCCCCTGGCGGTTAGCACAGATACGCAGTATTTT. Translation: CASSPLAVSTDTQYF.

J is TRBJ2-2 and V is TRBV14, with TRBD1 matching 8 bases. The CDR3 totals 16 residues. J gave up 5 bases and V 2 bases, and 7 bases lay outside the gene matches. The germline CDR1 and CDR2 sequences are SGHDN and FVKESK. The CDR3 bases are TGTGCCAGCAGCCAAATGACAGGGGCAGGAACCGGGGAGCTGTTTTTT. Protein: CASSQMTGAGTGELFF.

This clone showed up just once. V usage is TRBV27 and J usage is TRBJ1-6; tentative D call: TRBD1 (6 bases). Per the germline V gene, CDR1 is MNHEY and CDR2 is SMNVEV (reference sequence). V gave up 6 bases and J gave up 4 bases, with 16 bases separating them. There are 16 residues in the CDR3. CDR3 amino acids: CASRPRQGLYNSPLHF. Here the CDR3 DNA reads TGTGCCAGCAGACCTCGCCAGGGGTTATATAATTCACCCCTCCACTTT.

This clone was observed a few times. The rearrangement links TRBV2 to TRBJ2-2; TRBD1 agrees at 9 bases. This CDR3 is built from 16 residues. In germline, CDR1 is SNHLY, CDR2 FYNNEI. With V trimmed by 10 bases and J by 5 bases, 14 bases remained unmatched. The CDR3: CATERPGQGRTGELFF. CDR3 sequence (DNA): TGTGCCACAGAGAGACCGGGACAGGGTAGAACCGGGGAGCTGTTTTTT.